This T cell receptor beta chain was observed in a study of patients and donors after allogeneic stem cell transplantation. MiXCR was run by TCRdb on the RT-PCR reads, yielding one entry per CDR3 protein. The sample consists of 400,000 to 500,000 distinct CDR3 sequences, 15% to 20% of them appearing once. V lost 6 bases and J lost 1, with 12 bases in between. Looked up from germline, CDR1 is ENHRY and CDR2 is SYGVKD. The CDR3 sequence is 14 residues long. This clonotype has a handful of counts. The source of this sequence is a human donor who was either an allogeneic HSCT recipient or a stem cell or donor lymphocyte infusion donor (not recorded which). It is not recorded whose cells these are; they may come from a transplant donor. The chain has TRBV10-3 and TRBJ2-5; D possibly uses TRBD1 or TRBD2 (5 bases each). Sequenced: blood, either unsorted or a sorted T cell fraction (not recorded which). The CDR3 region has the DNA TGTGCCATCAGCGGAGCCGGGACCCAAGAGACCCAGTACTTC. Amino acid sequence: CAISGAGTQETQYF.